These T cell receptor beta chains were read from a single sample in a study of T cells in Graves' hyperthyroidism and ophthalmopathy. TCRdb called the multiplex PCR reads again in MiXCR, with one record for every CDR3 protein. The table has about 410,000 distinct CDR3 sequences, around 13% seen once. The sample was blood. These receptors were collected from a woman between 25 and 40 years old with Graves' ophthalmopathy. Both conserved end residues are part of each CDR3. D genes are given only for firm matches. Not every row has a clone size; where given, it reads once, few, many or a size class.

clone size	V gene	D gene	J gene	CDR3 protein	CDR3 DNA
many	TRBV30	TRBD1	TRBJ2-3	CAGTGTASTDTQYF	TGTGCCGGAACCGGGACAGCTAGCACAGATACGCAGTATTTT
NA	TRBV20-1	TRBD1	TRBJ2-2	CSAPDRGNTGELFF	TGCAGTGCCCCTGACAGGGGGAACACCGGGGAGCTGTTTTTT
many	TRBV7-6	TRBD2	TRBJ2-7	CASSLGTSGGSLYEQYF	TGTGCCAGCAGCTTGGGGACTAGCGGGGGCTCTTTGTACGAGCAGTACTTC
many	TRBV6-1	NA	TRBJ1-6	CASTMRSSYNSPLHF	TGTGCCAGCACTATGCGGAGCTCCTATAATTCACCCCTCCACTTT
many	TRBV9	NA	TRBJ1-1	CASSVYLNTEAFF	TGTGCCAGCAGCGTTTATCTGAACACTGAAGCTTTCTTT
few	TRBV6-2/TRBV6-3	TRBD1	TRBJ1-6	CASSYTGVGYNSPLHF	TGTGCCAGCAGTTACACAGGGGTAGGGTATAATTCACCCCTCCACTTT
many	TRBV3-1	NA	TRBJ1-2	CASSQDNRSNYGYTF	TGTGCCAGCAGCCAAGATAACAGATCGAACTATGGCTACACCTTC
many	TRBV2	TRBD1	TRBJ1-2	CASTQGAGLYGYTF	TGTGCCAGCACCCAGGGGGCAGGTCTCTATGGCTACACCTTC
NA	TRBV27	NA	TRBJ2-6	CASLARGGANVLTF	TGTGCCAGCCTTGCTAGGGGCGGGGCCAACGTCCTGACTTTC
many	TRBV7-9	NA	TRBJ1-1	CASSPPREAIEAFF	TGTGCCAGCAGCCCCCCCCGGGAAGCGATTGAAGCTTTCTTT
many	TRBV20-1	NA	TRBJ1-5	CSAFGGYSNQPQHF	TGCAGTGCCTTTGGGGGCTATAGCAATCAGCCCCAGCATTTT
many	TRBV2	NA	TRBJ2-5	CAKKGREQETQYF	TGTGCCAAGAAGGGACGCGAGCAAGAGACCCAGTACTTC
few	TRBV2	NA	TRBJ2-7	CASSVQHVQGSYEQYF	TGTGCCAGCAGCGTACAACACGTGCAGGGGTCCTACGAGCAGTACTTC
once	TRBV2	TRBD2	TRBJ2-7	CASRRASGGFYEQYF	TGTGCCTCCAGGAGGGCTAGCGGGGGGTTCTACGAGCAGTACTTC
many	TRBV6-1	TRBD1	TRBJ1-1	CASSVGQENTEAFF	TGTGCCAGCAGTGTGGGACAGGAGAACACTGAAGCTTTCTTT
many	TRBV5-8	NA	TRBJ1-2	CASSNVQASNYGYTF	TGTGCCAGCAGTAATGTCCAGGCCTCTAACTATGGCTACACCTTC
many	TRBV11-2	NA	TRBJ2-3	CASSLSSPLGPDTQYF	TGTGCCAGCAGCTTATCAAGTCCCCTGGGCCCAGATACGCAGTATTTT
NA	TRBV7-7	NA	TRBJ1-3	CASSLAESSGNTIYF	TGTGCTAGCAGCTTGGCGGAGAGCTCTGGAAACACCATATATTTT
many	TRBV28	NA	TRBJ1-5	CASSAWDSVNQPQHF	TGTGCCAGCAGCGCCTGGGATAGCGTTAATCAGCCCCAGCATTTT
NA	TRBV28	TRBD2	TRBJ2-7	CASSLSASAGATYEQYF	TGTGCCAGCAGTTTAAGTGCCTCAGCGGGGGCAACCTACGAGCAGTACTTC
NA	TRBV2	TRBD1	TRBJ1-2	CASSLGQAKSGGYTF	TGTGCCAGCAGCCTCGGACAGGCAAAATCAGGGGGCTACACCTTC
many	TRBV28	NA	TRBJ2-3	CASSFENSPHTDTQYF	TGTGCCAGCAGTTTCGAAAACTCACCCCACACAGATACGCAGTATTTT
many	TRBV11-2	NA	TRBJ2-1	CASSLDGLYNEQFF	TGTGCCAGCAGCTTAGACGGACTTTACAATGAGCAGTTCTTC
few	TRBV27	TRBD1	TRBJ2-1	CASSPDPDRGGWYNEQFF	TGTGCCAGCAGTCCAGATCCGGACAGGGGGGGATGGTACAATGAGCAGTTCTTC
NA	TRBV4-2	TRBD2	TRBJ2-7	CASSPSSGAYEQYF	TGTGCCAGCAGCCCCTCTAGCGGGGCTTACGAGCAGTACTTC
many	TRBV28	NA	TRBJ1-4	CASKGRNNEKLFF	TGTGCCAGCAAGGGACGGAATAATGAAAAACTGTTTTTT
few	TRBV27	NA	TRBJ2-7	CAGSDYEQYF	TGTGCCGGTTCGGACTACGAGCAGTACTTC
many	TRBV5-1	NA	TRBJ1-1	CASSGGTMTFF	TGCGCCAGCAGCGGCGGGACTATGACTTTCTTT
many	TRBV2	TRBD1	TRBJ2-7	CARGRDSSYEQYF	TGTGCCAGGGGCCGGGACAGCTCCTACGAGCAGTACTTC
many	TRBV20-1	TRBD2	TRBJ2-1	CSARDLGGGYNEQFF	TGCAGTGCTAGAGATCTCGGCGGGGGGTACAATGAGCAGTTCTTC
NA	TRBV19	NA	TRBJ1-1	CASSSRGGLGTEAFF	TGTGCCAGTAGTTCCCGTGGGGGGCTAGGCACTGAAGCTTTCTTT
many	TRBV27	NA	TRBJ1-2	CASSLKGQMNYGYTF	TGTGCCAGCAGTTTGAAGGGGCAGATGAACTATGGCTACACCTTC
few	TRBV30	NA	TRBJ1-2	CATPRGATF	TGTGCCACCCCCCGCGGGGCCACCTTC
NA	TRBV5-4	NA	TRBJ2-7	CASSLGAGSSYEQYF	TGTGCCAGCAGCTTGGGAGCAGGGAGCTCCTACGAGCAGTACTTC
NA	TRBV14	NA	TRBJ2-2	CASSAGASGELFF	TGTGCCAGCAGCGCGGGGGCCTCCGGGGAGCTGTTTTTT
many	TRBV4-1	NA	TRBJ1-1	CASSQVVAGMNTEAFF	TGCGCCAGCAGCCAAGTGGTCGCGGGGATGAACACTGAAGCTTTCTTT
many	TRBV27	NA	TRBJ1-2	CASRTGFYSVHGYTF	TGTGCCAGCAGAACAGGGTTTTATTCGGTCCATGGCTACACCTTC
many	TRBV20-1	TRBD2	TRBJ2-4	CSASALAGSQNIQYF	TGCAGTGCTAGCGCACTAGCGGGGAGTCAAAACATTCAGTACTTC
few	TRBV6-1	NA	TRBJ2-5	CASTSRQIYQETQYF	TGTGCCAGCACCTCACGGCAGATATACCAAGAGACCCAGTACTTC
NA	TRBV6-1	NA	TRBJ2-4	CASSEVRHDLAIAKNIQYF	TGTGCCAGCAGTGAAGTCCGCCACGATCTTGCGATAGCCAAAAACATTCAGTACTTC
NA	TRBV12-3/TRBV12-4	NA	TRBJ2-6	CASCTAANVLTF	TGTGCCAGCTGTACGGCGGCCAACGTCCTGACTTTC
many	TRBV18	TRBD1	TRBJ1-5	CASSPTGEVYQPQHF	TGTGCCAGCTCACCGACAGGGGAGGTTTATCAGCCCCAGCATTTT
many	TRBV3-1	NA	TRBJ1-4	CASSQGNEKLFF	TGTGCCAGCAGCCAGGGAAATGAAAAACTGTTTTTT
NA	TRBV19	TRBD1	TRBJ1-5	CASSTPTGAVDQPQHF	TGTGCCAGTAGTACCCCCACAGGGGCGGTGGATCAGCCCCAGCATTTT
NA	TRBV27	NA	TRBJ2-1	CASRGGVNYNEQFF	TGTGCCAGCAGAGGCGGGGTTAACTACAATGAGCAGTTCTTC
NA	TRBV4-2	TRBD2	TRBJ2-2	CASSWGTSGAGELFF	TGTGCCAGCAGCTGGGGGACTAGTGGCGCCGGGGAGCTGTTTTTT
few	TRBV9	NA	TRBJ1-2	CASSPSAMYGYTF	TGTGCCAGCAGCCCAAGCGCAATGTATGGCTACACCTTC
many	TRBV2	NA	TRBJ2-5	CASSEWVGEETQYF	TGTGCCAGCAGTGAATGGGTGGGGGAAGAGACCCAGTACTTC
few	TRBV7-9	TRBD2	TRBJ2-2	CASSFFFTSGAYVTGELFF	TGTGCCAGCAGCTTTTTTTTCACTAGCGGGGCGTATGTCACCGGGGAGCTGTTTTTT
many	TRBV5-1	TRBD1	TRBJ2-3	CASSMGQLSDTQYF	TGCGCCAGCAGTATGGGACAGCTGTCCGATACGCAGTATTTT
many	TRBV7-8	TRBD2	TRBJ2-3	CASSLRPRGGRTDTQYF	TGTGCCAGCAGCTTAAGGCCACGGGGGGGCCGCACAGATACGCAGTATTTT
few	TRBV4-1	NA	TRBJ1-1	CASSHRADRFGNTEAFF	TGCGCCAGCAGCCACCGAGCGGACAGATTTGGGAACACTGAAGCTTTCTTT
many	TRBV12-3/TRBV12-4	TRBD1	TRBJ2-3	CASSSGQGQIDTQYF	TGTGCCAGCAGTTCCGGACAGGGGCAGATAGATACGCAGTATTTT
many	TRBV12-3/TRBV12-4	TRBD2	TRBJ2-5	CASSLASGGPEETQYF	TGTGCCAGCAGTTTGGCTAGCGGGGGCCCTGAAGAGACCCAGTACTTC